This T cell receptor (beta chain) was sequenced in a study of monozygotic twins with cystic fibrosis (dated by TCRdb to the early 2020s). Study-wide context: Barcoded libraries were prepared with about 14 PCR cycles from about 3.2 micrograms of fragmented DNA. The cohort included ten female and six male twin pairs, mostly children and adolescents, aged roughly 2.0 to 40 years with a median of about 8.2 years. On the day blood was drawn, the twins' weight-for-height and FEVPerc (FEV1 disease centile) were ranked against those of the 1,060 cohort participants. Data for three of the twin pairs had previously been reported in another context. To gauge how much genetics shapes V and J gene usage, the researchers compared TCR beta repertoires both within and across 16 monozygotic twin pairs who have cystic fibrosis.

Following the manufacturer's instructions, the researchers used the immunoSEQ immune profiling system to amplify TCR beta CDR3 regions via multiplex PCR. Sequencing was performed on an Illumina NextSeq system. The original methods were these. The immunoSEQ Analyzer platform handled processing of the sequence data, and clonality was calculated by taking the square root of Simpson's index of productive rearrangements. Jensen-Shannon distance served as the measure of similarity in V and J usage, while OLGA was used to compute CDR3 generation probabilities. The researchers looked up shared CDR3 sequences in the immuneACCESS database (August 2020) and in VDJdb (December 2020). The clones in this table, taken by TCRdb from immuneACCESS, are in-frame only. Not every clone is retained; where verified, under half of the shortfall comes from an unresolved V gene, and the cause of the rest is unknown. V and J calls and clone size are copied from that table; D and trimming were computed from the DNA. The table for this sample lists about 32,000 clones; just over 95% of them were counted only once. More than 0.15% of the sample rests with the top ten.

Overall study results and their limits: The cohort was small, and the number of shared CDR3s showed no association with age, concordance or disease severity. Significantly higher nucleotide-identical clonotype sharing was observed within monozygotic CF twin pairs than between unrelated CF individuals (P = 0.000026, Mann-Whitney). Simpson clonality was generally low (median 0.0095), which suggests a naive-dominated repertoire, and clonality was higher in the most severely affected patients. V gene usage was most similar to the co-twin in 13 of 16 pairs, and J usage was most similar to the co-twin in 8 of 16 pairs, which suggests genetic constraints.

The twin pairs came from the European Cystic Fibrosis Twin and Sibling Study Cohort, which recruited patients from roughly 160 CF clinics across 14 European countries. Zygosity and CFTR genotype were confirmed in-house, and zygosity was tested by multiplex PCR of nine short tandem repeat loci. Peripheral blood was sampled from each twin, with clinical parameters recorded on the day of blood sampling. Phenol/chloroform extraction was used to isolate genomic DNA from peripheral blood cells, and the DNA was then kept in TE buffer at 4 degrees C. As to this clone: There is no known antigen for this receptor. One base away there is no much larger clone; base qualities are not given.

The germline V gene (reference sequence) gives CDR1 as MNHEY and CDR2 as SMNVEV. From the cysteine up to the phenylalanine, the CDR3 has a length of 14 residues. The only DNA kept is the CDR3, 42 bases in frame from the first base. Relative to germline, V is 0 bases shorter and J is 8 bases shorter, with 10 bases between their ends. The TCR comes from a girl aged 2 to 10 with cystic fibrosis. The rearranged segments are TRBV27 and TRBJ1-4; TRBD1 is perhaps the D gene, given 5 matching bases. The sequenced sample was blood. The CDR3 region reads CASSLSWGVEKLFF. The sequence in DNA is TGTGCCAGCAGTTTATCCTGGGGGGTGGAAAAACTGTTTTTT. Here the CDR3 is joined to the reference TRBV27 and TRBJ1-4 genes, and the full variable domain is: EAQVTQNPRYLITVTGKKLTVTCSQNMNHEYMSWYRQDPGLGLRQIYYSMNVEVTDKGDVPEGYKVSRKEKRNFPLILESPSPNQTSLYFCASSLSWGVEKLFFGSGTQLSVL.